Shown below are 32 T cell receptor beta chains from a single sample sequenced in a study of STAT5B mutations in CD4+ large granular lymphocyte leukemia. Method: immunoSEQ multiplex PCR; TCRdb's copy keeps in-frame clones and lacks some. In the table there are 35,000 to 45,000 clones, roughly 85% of which are singletons. The sample comprised CD4+ T cells from blood buffy coats. The receptors here all came from a human donor in good health.

This chain links TRBV5-1 with TRBJ2-5; TRBD2 aligns across 9 bases. Germline CDR1 SGHRS, CDR2 YFSETQ. The CDR3 sequence is 16 residues long. Trimming took 0 bases from V and 3 from J; bases not matched to a gene: 6. The CDR3 reads CASSLGAGGPKETQYF. CDR3 coding DNA: TGCGCCAGCAGCTTGGGTGCGGGAGGGCCGAAAGAGACCCAGTACTTC.

The CDR3: CASSEPGQGKGEQFF. The CDR3 coding sequence is TGTGCCAGCAGTGAACCGGGACAGGGGAAGGGTGAGCAGTTCTTC. The V gene is TRBV25-1, the J gene TRBJ2-1, with 10 bases aligning to TRBD1. Trimming at V came to 2 bases and at J to 9 bases, leaving 7 bases not matched to a gene. The germline V gene encodes CDR1 MGHDK and CDR2 SYGVNS. CDR3 length: 15 residues.

This rearrangement joins TRBV4-3 to TRBJ2-1; D is possibly TRBD2 (6 bases). Germline loops: CDR1 LGHNA, CDR2 YSLEER. This CDR3 is 17 amino acids long. The germline V and J ends were trimmed by 1 base and 0 bases, with 13 bases remaining between them. CDR3 nucleotides: TGCGCCAGCAGCCAAGCTCGGGGGACTCGCTCCTACAATGAGCAGTTCTTC. Its protein product is CASSQARGTRSYNEQFF.

The chain is built from TRBV30 and TRBJ1-2; TRBD1 might be the D (5 bases). Per the germline V gene, CDR1 is GTSNPN and CDR2 is SVGIG (reference sequence). Trimming left V 5 bases short and J 8 bases short, with 21 bases between. CDR3 length equals 14 residues. As DNA, the CDR3 is TGTGCCTGGGGGGACCGCGGATTAAGTCGGGGCTACACCTTC. Translated: CAWGDRGLSRGYTF.

The chain is built from TRBV5-6 and TRBJ1-2, with 10 bases identical to TRBD1. The CDR3 is 16 residues long. Germline CDR1 is SGHDT and CDR2 is YYEEEE. Germline trimming cut 3 bases from V and 7 bases from J; bases unmatched to any gene: 12. CDR3 sequence reads: CASSSWGRDRGSGYTF. CDR3 DNA: TGTGCCAGCAGCTCGTGGGGCCGGGACAGGGGCAGTGGCTACACCTTC.

V usage is TRBV5-4 and J usage is TRBJ2-2; D unresolved. This CDR3 spans 16 amino acids. The ends were cut back, 5 bases at V and 2 bases at J, with 16 bases in the middle. Germline V CDR1 and CDR2: SGHNT, YYREEE (reference sequence). The CDR3 loop is CASSSGPPVNTGELFF. The CDR3 bases are TGTGCCAGCAGTTCCGGGCCACCTGTTAACACCGGGGAGCTGTTTTTT.

This chain connects TRBV14 to TRBJ1-1; tentatively, D is TRBD1 (6 bases). V gave up 1 base and J gave up 11 bases, with 14 bases separating them. The CDR3 is made up of 13 amino acids. Germline V lookup: CDR1 SGHDN, CDR2 FVKESK. The CDR3 coding sequence is TGTGCCAGCAGCCAAGCCGGGGGCCCCTACGCTTTCTTT. Encoded protein: CASSQAGGPYAFF.

This sequence joins TRBV5-6 and TRBJ1-3; D might be TRBD1 (6 bases). The CDR3 has 15 amino acids. Germline values: CDR1 SGHDT, CDR2 YYEEEE. V lost 4 bases and J lost 2, with 13 bases in between. The CDR3 DNA follows: TGTGCCAGCAGCGGCACGGGGGGCGCTGGAAACACCATATATTTT. Its protein is CASSGTGGAGNTIYF. The entire variable domain, with the rest obtained from reference TRBV5-6 and TRBJ1-3, is as follows: DAGVTQSPTHLIKTRGQQVTLRCSPKSGHDTVSWYQQALGQGPQFIFQYYEEEERQRGNFPDRFSGHQFPNYSSELNVNALLLGDSALYLCASSGTGGAGNTIYFGEGSWLTVV.

This chain connects TRBV7-2 to TRBJ2-1; 7 bases are a match to TRBD2. The J segment lost 6 bases and the V segment lost 4 bases, leaving 6 bases of the junction unmatched. This CDR3 has 14 amino acids. Germline V gene lookup returns CDR1 SGHTA and CDR2 FQGNSA. The CDR3 is CASSSRLAFNEQFF. The CDR3 DNA sequence: TGTGCCAGCAGCTCCAGACTAGCCTTCAATGAGCAGTTCTTC. The full variable domain, in which reference TRBV7-2 and TRBJ2-1 provide the parts outside the CDR3, is GAGVSQSPSNKVTEKGKDVELRCDPISGHTALYWYRQSLGQGLEFLIYFQGNSAPDKSGLPSDRFSAERTGGSVSTLTIQRTQQEDSAVYLCASSSRLAFNEQFFGPGTRLTVL.

The CDR3 DNA follows: TGTGCCAGCAGTCCAAGACAGGGAGGGAACACTGAAGCTTTCTTT. This gives the protein CASSPRQGGNTEAFF. The chain carries TRBV2 and TRBJ1-1; TRBD1 matches at 7 bases. Germline V gives CDR1 SNHLY, CDR2 FYNNEI. With V trimmed by 5 bases and J by 1 base, 7 bases remained unmatched. The CDR3 contains 15 residues.

The rearrangement joins TRBV5-1 to TRBJ2-6; D unclear. Germline assignment: CDR1 SGHRS and CDR2 YFSETQ. The CDR3 is 15 residues long. Trimming cost V 0 bases and J 4 bases, with 8 bases left between them. This CDR3 is CASSLARVGANVLTF. CDR3 sequence (DNA): TGCGCCAGCAGCTTGGCCCGGGTGGGGGCCAACGTCCTGACTTTC.

The chain carries TRBV5-1 and TRBJ2-7, with no clear D. Germline V gene data show CDR1 as SGHRS and CDR2 as YFSETQ. This CDR3 has 13 residues. Trimming cost V 0 bases and J 3 bases, with 7 bases left between them. In DNA, the CDR3 is TGCGCCAGCAGCTTGGGGCTAGGCTACGAGCAGTACTTC. Translating it yields CASSLGLGYEQYF.

J is TRBJ1-4 and V is TRBV27, with D perhaps matching TRBD1 (5 bases). Trimming took 6 bases from V and 8 from J, leaving 16 bases between them. This CDR3 spans 14 amino acids. The germline CDR1 and CDR2 sequences are MNHEY and SMNVEV (reference sequence). DNA for the CDR3: TGTGCCAGCAGCCATAAAGGGACGGGGGAAAAACTGTTTTTT. Translated, it gives CASSHKGTGEKLFF. The complete variable domain, with remaining parts taken from reference TRBV27 and TRBJ1-4, reads EAQVTQNPRYLITVTGKKLTVTCSQNMNHEYMSWYRQDPGLGLRQIYYSMNVEVTDKGDVPEGYKVSRKEKRNFPLILESPSPNQTSLYFCASSHKGTGEKLFFGSGTQLSVL.

This rearrangement joins TRBV30 to TRBJ1-5, with a possible D match to TRBD1 (5 bases). Germline CDR1 GTSNPN, CDR2 SVGIG (reference sequence). The CDR3 consists of 16 residues. The V and J ends lost 0 bases and 6 bases respectively, with 18 bases between them. The CDR3 region has the DNA TGTGCCTGGAGTGTTTTTGGGCAGGGATCGGGTCAGCCCCAGCATTTT. Encoded protein: CAWSVFGQGSGQPQHF.

This chain connects TRBV27 to TRBJ1-5; weak D call: TRBD1 (5 bases). The CDR3 has 16 residues. With 6 bases removed from V and 7 bases from J, the gap between germline ends came to 22 bases. From germline, CDR1 is MNHEY and CDR2 SMNVEV (reference sequence). DNA of the CDR3: TGTGCCAGCAGCCGTACCTCAGGGTTAACCAGGCAGCCCCAGCATTTT. Amino acid sequence: CASSRTSGLTRQPQHF.

This chain connects TRBV5-1 to TRBJ1-2; the D gene is possibly TRBD1 (5 bases). The germline CDR1 and CDR2 sequences are SGHRS and YFSETQ. This CDR3 comprises 15 residues. The ends were cut back, 4 bases at V and 7 bases at J, with 20 bases in the middle. The DNA of the CDR3 is TGCGCCAGCAGCCCCCCCTCCCTGACCGGGGGTGGCTACACCTTC. Translation: CASSPPSLTGGGYTF.

The V and J genes are TRBV5-1 and TRBJ2-5; D gene uncertain. The J call may be in error: the DNA end matches TRBJ2-7 better. CDR3 length: 13 amino acids. The germline CDR1 and CDR2 sequences are SGHRS and YFSETQ. CDR3 sequence reads: CASSSASSYEQYF. In DNA form, the CDR3 reads TGCGCCAGCAGCTCTGCGAGCTCCTACGAGCAGTACTTC.

The rearrangement uses TRBV4-2 and TRBJ1-5, with D perhaps TRBD1 (5 bases). Germline V gene data show CDR1 as LGHNA and CDR2 as YNFKEQ. Trimming left V 0 bases short and J 7 bases short, with 10 bases between. The CDR3 has 14 amino acids. In DNA, the CDR3 is TGTGCCAGCAGCCAAGAGGAGTGGGACCAGCCCCAGCATTTT. Translated: CASSQEEWDQPQHF.

CDR3 loop: CASSQISGSPYEQYF. DNA of the CDR3: TGTGCCAGCAGCCAGATTAGCGGGAGCCCCTACGAGCAGTACTTC. The chain links TRBV5-4 to TRBJ2-7; 9 bases match TRBD2. V lost 4 bases, J lost 2 bases, and 7 bases stayed unmatched. The CDR3 loop spans 15 amino acids. Germline assignment: CDR1 SGHNT and CDR2 YYREEE (reference sequence).

This rearrangement joins TRBV2 to TRBJ1-1; D not resolved. CDR1 SNHLY and CDR2 FYNNEI come from the germline V gene. CDR3 size: 13 residues. V shed 4 bases and J shed 1 base, with 7 bases lying between them. The CDR3 region is CASSGEANTEAFF. The CDR3 DNA reads TGTGCCAGCAGTGGAGAAGCGAACACTGAAGCTTTCTTT. Full variable domain (rest looked up from reference TRBV2 and TRBJ1-1): EPEVTQTPSHQVTQMGQEVILRCVPISNHLYFYWYRQILGQKVEFLVSFYNNEISEKSEIFDDQFSVERPDGSNFTLKIRSTKLEDSAMYFCASSGEANTEAFFGQGTRLTVV.

This clone was seen once. The J gene is TRBJ2-2, the V gene TRBV7-3, with TRBD1 matching 9 bases. The germline V gene has CDR1 SGHTA and CDR2 FQGTGA. The CDR3 contains 15 residues. Unmatched junction bases numbered 8, after V lost 6 bases and J lost 6 bases. CDR3 nucleotide sequence: TGTGCCAGCAGTCCCGGGACAGGGAGGGCCGGGGAGCTGTTTTTT. This translates into CASSPGTGRAGELFF.

A note on this clone: Sequence at one end of the junction differs from germline and may be a read error. V usage is TRBV5-1 and J usage is TRBJ2-2; unclear D gene. The germline gives CDR1 SGHRS, CDR2 YFSETQ. The CDR3 runs to 15 residues. CDR3 in amino acids: CASSLAGWNTEELFF. As DNA, the CDR3 is TGCGCCAGCAGCTTGGCGGGCTGGAACACCGAGGAGCTGTTTTTT.

The V gene is TRBV9, the J gene TRBJ2-1; no firm D call. There are 15 residues in the CDR3. Germline V gene lookup returns CDR1 SGDLS and CDR2 YYNGEE. V was cut by 0 bases and J by 4 bases, with 11 bases left in between. Here the CDR3 DNA reads TGTGCCAGCAGCGTAGGCAGGTCCCCTTACAATGAGCAGTTCTTC. Amino acid sequence: CASSVGRSPYNEQFF.

The J gene is TRBJ2-3, the V gene TRBV14, with D unresolved. Germline CDR1 reads SGHDN; CDR2 reads FVKESK. The CDR3 spans 15 residues. The V end was cut by 4 bases, the J end by 0 bases, with 11 bases between. CDR3 in amino acids: CASSPRTFSTDTQYF. CDR3 in DNA: TGTGCCAGCAGCCCCCGGACCTTCAGCACAGATACGCAGTATTTT.

This clone occurred a few times. The J gene is TRBJ1-1, the V gene TRBV30; the D is unclear. The CDR3 extends over 11 amino acids. V was trimmed by 3 bases and J by 7 bases, leaving 9 bases between them. Germline lookup yields CDR1 GTSNPN and CDR2 SVGIG (reference sequence). The CDR3 protein is CAWSGRGEAFF. The DNA of the CDR3 is TGTGCCTGGAGCGGCCGAGGTGAAGCTTTCTTT.

The chain links TRBV28 to TRBJ2-7; TRBD2 matches 7 bases. From germline, CDR1 is MDHEN and CDR2 SYDVKM. V was pared by 2 bases and J by 3 bases, with 7 bases of the junction left unmatched. This CDR3 is built from 15 residues. The CDR3 DNA reads as TGTGCCAGCAGTTTAACGGCGGGAGCCTTCTACGAGCAGTACTTC. This gives the protein CASSLTAGAFYEQYF.

This chain links TRBV30 with TRBJ2-4, with D unresolved. Germline CDR1 is GTSNPN and CDR2 is SVGIG (reference sequence). The CDR3 has 15 amino acids. Deletions cut 0 bases from V and 4 bases from J, with 13 bases between. The DNA of the CDR3 is TGTGCCTGGAGTGTATCACCAGAATCTAAAAACATTCAGTACTTC. This codes for CAWSVSPESKNIQYF.

The V gene is TRBV7-2, the J gene TRBJ2-1, with 14 bases matching TRBD2. Germline V gives CDR1 SGHTA, CDR2 FQGNSA. This CDR3 has 15 residues. The J segment lost 7 bases and the V segment lost 5 bases, leaving 4 bases of the junction unmatched. The chain's CDR3 is CASSHGTSGRNEQFF. The CDR3 nucleotides are TGTGCCAGCAGCCACGGGACTAGCGGGAGAAATGAGCAGTTCTTC.

The chain employs TRBV5-1 and TRBJ2-5, with 9 bases that match TRBD2. In germline, CDR1 is SGHRS, CDR2 YFSETQ. The CDR3 consists of 15 residues. With V trimmed by 0 bases and J by 6 bases, 6 bases remained unmatched. The DNA for the CDR3 is TGCGCCAGCAGCTTGGGGGATAGCGGGAGTAAGACCCAGTACTTC. This gives the protein CASSLGDSGSKTQYF.

The CDR3: CSVVPQTGGNTEAFF. The DNA of the CDR3 is TGCAGCGTCGTTCCTCAGACAGGGGGAAACACTGAAGCTTTCTTT. The chain links TRBV29-1 to TRBJ1-1, with 9 bases matching TRBD1. Germline CDR1 and CDR2: SQVTM and ANQGSEA. This CDR3 is 15 amino acids long. J lost 2 bases, V lost 6 bases, and 10 bases had no gene match. Based on the CDR3 plus reference TRBV29-1 and TRBJ1-1, the full variable domain is SAVISQKPSRDICQRGTSLTIQCQVDSQVTMMFWYRQQPGQSLTLIATANQGSEATYESGFVIDKFPISRPNLTFSTLTVSNMSPEDSSIYLCSVVPQTGGNTEAFFGQGTRLTVV.

The V call is TRBV20-1, the J call TRBJ2-7; the match to TRBD1 covers 8 bases. CDR1 DFQATT and CDR2 SNEGSKA come from the germline V gene (reference sequence). This CDR3 comprises 11 residues. J lost 6 bases, V lost 7 bases, and 5 bases had no gene match. CDR3 in DNA: TGCAGTGGCGAGACAGGGGCCGAGCAGTACTTC. This translates into CSGETGAEQYF.

The V gene is TRBV27, the J gene TRBJ2-7; 12 bases line up with TRBD2. Per the germline V gene, CDR1 is MNHEY and CDR2 is SMNVEV (reference sequence). With 5 bases clipped from V and 2 bases from J, the junction kept 7 bases outside the gene matches. The CDR3 runs to 16 residues. CDR3 residues: CASSPLLAGGPYEQYF. The DNA of the CDR3 is TGTGCCAGCAGTCCCTTACTAGCGGGAGGTCCCTACGAGCAGTACTTC.